This TCR beta chain was obtained from a study of cytomegalovirus exposure and HLA in healthy donors. The study ran its PCR with 60 Vbeta and 13 Jbeta primers. The table came from immunoSEQ multiplex PCR; TCRdb's copy has only in-frame clones and leaves some out. The table includes some 150,000 clones, about four fifths detected once. The receptor's source is a man aged 50 or older in good health and CMV-seropositive. The sequenced material came from PBMCs.

The CDR3 DNA reads TGTGCCAGCAGTTATGCGGCAGGGAGGGGGGGGAACTATGGCTACACCTTC. Protein sequence: CASSYAAGRGGNYGYTF. The V and J genes are TRBV28 and TRBJ1-2, with D possibly matching TRBD1 (6 bases). Germline lookup yields CDR1 MDHEN and CDR2 SYDVKM. CDR3 length equals 17 residues. The germline V and J ends were trimmed by 4 bases and 2 bases, with 20 bases remaining between them.